These 4 T cell receptor beta chains originate from one sample sequenced in a study of T-cell memory formation after mild COVID-19. TCRdb itself ran the 5' RACE reads through MiXCR, one entry per CDR3 protein. The sample yields under 300,000 distinct CDR3 sequences, roughly 8.2% seen once. Sequencing input: PBMCs or a T cell subset sorted from them (not recorded which). All receptors derive from a man in his late teens or twenties who had mild COVID-19 (a few samples of this study predate the infection). Cell type and time point are not known.

The rearrangement uses TRBV5-4 and TRBJ1-1, with D perhaps TRBD1 (5 bases). Germline-derived CDR1 and CDR2 are SGHNT and YYREEE (reference sequence). The CDR3 has 13 amino acids. V was shortened by 9 bases and J by 5 bases, with 17 bases between the two germline ends. CDR3 amino acids: CATERDGGTEAFF. The CDR3 DNA sequence: TGTGCCACCGAAAGGGATGGGGGAACTGAAGCTTTCTTT.

The genes are TRBV6-5 and TRBJ1-3; D not resolved. The CDR3 is 15 amino acids. Trimming removed 2 bases at V and 1 base at J, with 9 bases between. CDR1 and CDR2 from the germline V gene are MNHEY and SVGAGI. The CDR3 nucleotides are TGTGCCAGCAGTTACGCACCAACTTCTGGAAACACCATATATTTT. Translation: CASSYAPTSGNTIYF.

This clonotype was seen more than once but under ten times. V is TRBV25-1 and J is TRBJ1-1; 9 nucleotides agree with TRBD1. Germline V gene data show CDR1 as MGHDK and CDR2 as SYGVNS. This CDR3 region has 13 residues. Trimming removed 9 bases from V and 4 bases from J; junction bases left unmatched: 6. CDR3 loop: CARGPGQGTEAFF. CDR3 sequence (DNA): TGTGCCAGAGGACCGGGACAGGGCACTGAAGCTTTCTTT. Looking up the rest from reference TRBV25-1 and TRBJ1-1 gives the full variable domain: EADIYQTPRYLVIGTGKKITLECSQTMGHDKMYWYQQDPGMELHLIHYSYGVNSTEKGDLSSESTVSRIRTEHFPLTLESARPSHTSQYLCARGPGQGTEAFFGQGTRLTVV.

The chain recombines TRBV12-3 or TRBV12-4 with TRBJ1-2; 12 bases match TRBD1. V lost 4 bases, J lost 2 bases, and 11 bases stayed unmatched. The CDR3 is 18 amino acids. The CDR3 DNA follows: TGTGCCAGCAGTTACCAGGGACAGGGGGCGTTCGTGAACTATGGCTACACCTTC. This sequence encodes CASSYQGQGAFVNYGYTF.